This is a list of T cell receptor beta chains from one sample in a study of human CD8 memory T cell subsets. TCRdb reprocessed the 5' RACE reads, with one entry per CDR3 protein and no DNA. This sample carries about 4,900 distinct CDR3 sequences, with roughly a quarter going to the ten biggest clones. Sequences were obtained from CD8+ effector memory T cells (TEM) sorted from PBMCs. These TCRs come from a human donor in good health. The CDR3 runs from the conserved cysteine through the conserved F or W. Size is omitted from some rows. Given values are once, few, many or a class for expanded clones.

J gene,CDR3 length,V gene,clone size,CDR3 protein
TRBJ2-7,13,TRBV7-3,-,CASSFSGGYEQYF
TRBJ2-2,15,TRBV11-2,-,CASSPRTGNTGELFF
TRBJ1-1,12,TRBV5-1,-,CASSLGKGEAFF
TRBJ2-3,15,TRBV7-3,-,CASSLEPASTDTQYF
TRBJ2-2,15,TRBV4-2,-,CASSLRQENTGELFF
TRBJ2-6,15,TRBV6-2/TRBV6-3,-,CASSLTGSGANVLTF
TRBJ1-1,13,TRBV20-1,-,CSARTGGDTEAFF
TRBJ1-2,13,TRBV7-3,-,CASSTGINGGYTF
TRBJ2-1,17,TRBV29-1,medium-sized,CSVEDPALGDGYNEQFF
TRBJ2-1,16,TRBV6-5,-,CASSYSSGQPYNEQFF
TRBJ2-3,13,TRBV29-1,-,CSVDLETTATQYF
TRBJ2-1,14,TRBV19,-,CASSMGGRPNEQFF
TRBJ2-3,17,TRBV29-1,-,CSVAGTSGRASPDTQYF
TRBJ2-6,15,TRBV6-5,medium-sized,CASSPADSGANVLTF